These T cell receptor beta chains were read from a single sample in a study of OX40 agonist ivuxolimab in advanced cancers. Produced via immunoSEQ multiplex PCR; TCRdb's table is partial and in-frame only. The table lists 65,000 to 95,000 clones, roughly nine tenths of them singletons. The starting material was CD4+ or CD8+ T cells sorted from blood, obtained in a trial of the OX40 agonist ivuxolimab. The receptors come from an adult with an advanced solid tumor such as melanoma, head and neck, liver or kidney cancer. CDR3s include the opening cysteine and the closing phenylalanine or tryptophan. The D gene is left open where the match is weak. The listing skips clone size in some rows; elsewhere it reads once, few, many or a size class.

j_gene,abundance,d_gene,v_gene,CDR3nt,CDR3aa
TRBJ1-1,.,.,TRBV10-1,TGCGCCAGCAGTGAGTCAGGAGGACAGTTCACTGAAGCTTTCTTT,CASSESGGQFTEAFF
TRBJ2-1,.,.,TRBV14,TGTGCCAGCAGCCCCCGCGACGGCTACAATGAGCAGTTCTTC,CASSPRDGYNEQFF
TRBJ1-2,.,.,TRBV6-5,TGTGCCAGCAGTTACGCTTCGGCCTATGGCTACACCTTC,CASSYASAYGYTF
TRBJ2-7,.,TRBD2,TRBV7-2,TGTGCCAGCAGTCGGCGGGAGGCCTACGAGCAGTACTTC,CASSRREAYEQYF
TRBJ2-7,once,.,TRBV28,TGTGCCACCATTGACAGCGAGTTGGGAGAGCAGTACTTC,CATIDSELGEQYF
TRBJ1-1,.,.,TRBV27,TGTGCCAGCAGCTCCTTGGGGGGCGGCACTGAAGCTTTCTTT,CASSSLGGGTEAFF
TRBJ1-3,.,.,TRBV6-5,TGTGCCAGCAGCAGAGACGGCCCTGGAAACACCATATATTTT,CASSRDGPGNTIYF
TRBJ1-6,.,TRBD1,TRBV2,TGTGCCAGCAGCCGCGGACAGGGGTCGTATAATTCACCCCTCCACTTT,CASSRGQGSYNSPLHF
TRBJ1-4,.,TRBD1,TRBV6-6,TGTGCCAGTAGGGGAACGGACAGGGCAACTAATGAAAAACTGTTTTTT,CASRGTDRATNEKLFF
TRBJ2-7,.,TRBD2,TRBV15,TGTGCCACCAGCAGAGAGGGACTAGCCGAGCAGTACTTC,CATSREGLAEQYF
TRBJ2-5,.,.,TRBV6-5,TGTGCCAGCAGGAATGTTAGGGTGAAAGAGACCCAGTACTTC,CASRNVRVKETQYF
TRBJ2-2,.,TRBD1,TRBV5-4,TGTGCCAGCAGTCCGGGACAGGGGATCCCCACCGGGGAGCTGTTTTTT,CASSPGQGIPTGELFF
TRBJ2-1,.,.,TRBV5-1,TGCGCCAGCAGCTTGGTAGGGGGAGTAGGCTCCTACAATGAGCAGTTCTTC,CASSLVGGVGSYNEQFF
TRBJ2-1,.,TRBD1,TRBV28,TGTGCCAGCAGTTTTCTGTTCGGGACAGGGGGCACATATGAGCAGTTCTTC,CASSFLFGTGGTYEQFF
TRBJ2-5,.,.,TRBV7-8,TGTGCCAGCGGAAAAGACAGAGAGACCCAGTACTTC,CASGKDRETQYF
TRBJ2-1,.,TRBD2,TRBV5-4,TGTGCCAGCAGCTTGGTGGCGCGGGGGGTCAATGAGCAGTTCTTC,CASSLVARGVNEQFF
TRBJ2-3,.,TRBD1,TRBV6-6,TGTGCCAGCAGTCGAGACAGGGTAAATACGCAGTATTTT,CASSRDRVNTQYF
TRBJ2-7,.,.,TRBV4-3,TGCGCCAGCAGCCAAGAAGAGGGGGACGAGCAGTACTTC,CASSQEEGDEQYF
TRBJ2-3,.,TRBD2,TRBV5-4,TGTGCCAGCAGCTTGGGCGGGGGAATGGATACGCAGTATTTT,CASSLGGGMDTQYF
TRBJ2-4,.,.,TRBV10-3,TGTGCCATCAGTGTTGGGGGCAACCAAAACATTCAGTACTTC,CAISVGGNQNIQYF
TRBJ2-5,.,.,TRBV5-4,TGTGCCAGCAGCTTGCGGAGGTCAGAACAAGAGACCCAGTACTTC,CASSLRRSEQETQYF
TRBJ2-5,once,.,TRBV5-5,TGTGCCAGCAGCGCCCCCCCAGCACAGACCCAGTACTTC,CASSAPPAQTQYF
TRBJ2-1,once,TRBD2,TRBV28,TGTGCCAGCAGGTCGCTAGCGGGAGGGTTTGAGAATGAGCAGTTCTTC,CASRSLAGGFENEQFF
TRBJ2-1,.,TRBD1,TRBV9,TGTGCCAGCAGCGGACAGGGCGGCGGACTCTCCTACAATGAGCAGTTCTTC,CASSGQGGGLSYNEQFF
TRBJ1-1,few,.,TRBV11-2,TGTGCCAGCAGCTTAGGATGGGCTCGCACTGAAGCTTTCTTT,CASSLGWARTEAFF
TRBJ2-7,.,TRBD2,TRBV5-1,TGCGCCAGCAGCTTCACTAGCGAAATCTACGAGCAGTACTTC,CASSFTSEIYEQYF
TRBJ2-5,.,TRBD2,TRBV7-2,TGTGCCAGCAGCTTACAGCGGGGCGAGTCCGAGACCCAGTACTTC,CASSLQRGESETQYF
TRBJ1-6,few,.,TRBV7-9,TGTGCCAGCAGCTCCCAGTCAGGTTCACCCCTCCACTTT,CASSSQSGSPLHF
TRBJ2-3,.,TRBD2,TRBV7-2,TGTGCCAGCAGCAAACAATGGACTAGCGGACATGGGGTTGCAGATACGCAGTATTTT,CASSKQWTSGHGVADTQYF
TRBJ2-2,.,.,TRBV9,TGTGCCAGCAACAGACAGGTGACGAACACCGGGGAGCTGTTTTTT,CASNRQVTNTGELFF
TRBJ2-6,.,TRBD1,TRBV7-9,TGTGCCAGCAGCAAGACAGGGGCAGGGGCCAACGTCCTGACTTTC,CASSKTGAGANVLTF
TRBJ1-4,once,TRBD1,TRBV5-1,TGCGCCAGCAGCTTGGGATACAGGGGAAGGGAGAATGAAAAACTGTTTTTT,CASSLGYRGRENEKLFF
TRBJ1-1,.,.,TRBV7-2,TGTGCCAGCAGCTTTTCAACGAACACTGAAGCTTTCTTT,CASSFSTNTEAFF
TRBJ2-5,.,.,TRBV2,TGTGCCATTTCCGGGACATCACAAGAGACCCAGTACTTC,CAISGTSQETQYF
TRBJ1-5,.,.,TRBV7-8,TGTGCCAGCAGCCCTCGGACCGACCTGGGGGGCAATCAGCCCCAGCATTTT,CASSPRTDLGGNQPQHF
TRBJ1-6,.,TRBD1,TRBV28,TGTGCCAGCAGCCTCGGACAGGGGTTGGGAAGCCATAATTCACCCCTCCACTTT,CASSLGQGLGSHNSPLHF
TRBJ2-7,.,.,TRBV19,TGTGCCAGTAGTAAGGGCAGGGGGGCTTACGAGCAGTACTTC,CASSKGRGAYEQYF
TRBJ2-7,.,TRBD1,TRBV27,TGTGCCAGCAGATGGGGGACAGGGGGCGAGCAGTACTTC,CASRWGTGGEQYF
TRBJ1-2,.,.,TRBV28,TGTGCCAGCAGTTTAAGGGGCCAAAACTATGGCTACACCTTC,CASSLRGQNYGYTF
TRBJ1-2,.,.,TRBV27,TGTGCCAGCAGTTCGGGAAGCAACTATGGCTACACCTTC,CASSSGSNYGYTF
TRBJ1-1,.,.,TRBV15,TGTGCCACCAGCAGAAACCGACAGTATGAAGCTTTCTTT,CATSRNRQYEAFF
TRBJ1-1,.,TRBD1,TRBV5-1,TGCGCCAGCAGCCCCTACCCAGGGGGAGGGACTGAAGCTTTCTTT,CASSPYPGGGTEAFF
TRBJ1-5,.,TRBD1,TRBV5-5,TGTGCCAGCAGCGATTCCAGGGGGAATCAGCCCCAGCATTTT,CASSDSRGNQPQHF
TRBJ2-2,.,TRBD2,TRBV5-4,TGTGCCAGCAGCTTTGGAGCGGGGGGGCCTCTGAACACCGGGGAGCTGTTTTTT,CASSFGAGGPLNTGELFF
TRBJ1-4,.,TRBD1,TRBV5-1,TGCGCCAGCAGCTTGGCCTTAACAGGGGGTGATGAAAAACTGTTTTTT,CASSLALTGGDEKLFF
TRBJ2-7,.,.,TRBV5-1,TGCGCCAGCAGCTTGGAAGGGGCCCGCCAAGGTTACGAGCAGTACTTC,CASSLEGARQGYEQYF
TRBJ1-1,.,.,TRBV6-6,TGTGCCAGCAGTGATCAGGCTAGCGCTGAAGCTTTCTTT,CASSDQASAEAFF
TRBJ1-5,.,TRBD1,TRBV29-1,TGCAGCGTTGGCCCACAGGGGGACCAGCCCCAGCATTTT,CSVGPQGDQPQHF
TRBJ2-1,.,.,TRBV6-6,TGTGCCGGCTCGCTACGTTCGGGGGATGAGCAGTTCTTC,CAGSLRSGDEQFF
TRBJ2-2,.,TRBD1,TRBV4-2,TGTGCCAGCAGCGCGCTTTCAGGGGGCACCGGGGAGCTGTTTTTT,CASSALSGGTGELFF
TRBJ2-7,.,TRBD1,TRBV5-1,TGCGCCAGCAGCCGAGGACAGGGCGAGAAATACGAGCAGTACTTC,CASSRGQGEKYEQYF
TRBJ2-7,.,.,TRBV29-1,TGCAGCGCAGGACAGGGAGGGAGCGAGCAGTACTTC,CSAGQGGSEQYF
TRBJ1-5,.,.,TRBV5-1,TGCGCCAGCAGCTTGGATGGTTTTAATCAGCCCCAGCATTTT,CASSLDGFNQPQHF
TRBJ1-1,.,.,TRBV7-3,TGTGCCAGCAGCTCTCGACCCGGGCTTAGCGCGGACACTGAAGCTTTCTTT,CASSSRPGLSADTEAFF